This T cell receptor beta chain came from a study of read filtering for tumor transcriptome and immune sequencing. Germline V gene data show CDR1 as DFQATT and CDR2 as SNEGSKA (reference sequence). The CDR3 is 11 amino acids. Trimming took 6 bases from V and 8 from J, leaving 13 bases between them. From roughly 0.4 ug of RNA, a library with molecular barcoded alpha/delta and beta/gamma adaptors was made. MiXCR was run by TCRdb on the reads, yielding one entry per CDR3 protein. The sample includes 46,000 or so distinct CDR3 sequences, approximately 18% of them seen just once. The TCR comes from a donor over 35 with multiple myeloma. Specimen: a population of CD138-negative cells sorted from bone marrow. The V and J genes are TRBV20-1 and TRBJ1-1; no firm D call. The CDR3 bases are TGCAGTGCCAGGACGGCAGTCGAAGCTTTCTTT. As protein: CSARTAVEAFF.